This T cell receptor beta chain was retrieved from a study of blood T cell repertoires in COVID-19. CDR3 size: 15 residues. CDR1 is SGHAT and CDR2 is FQNNGV in the germline V gene. V was pared by 0 bases and J by 7 bases, with 12 bases between. Assay used: immunoSEQ multiplex PCR; TCRdb lists only in-frame clones, some missing. This repertoire shows about 230,000 clones, approximately 81% found once; its top ten account for about 0.93%. The chain is built from TRBV11-2 and TRBJ1-4, with a tentative D call TRBD1 (6 bases). Sequencing used peripheral blood. The sequence came from a middle-aged man with acute or convalescent COVID-19. CDR3 coding DNA: TGTGCCAGCAGCTTAGATCCTGGGACATTTGAAAAACTGTTTTTT. Protein product: CASSLDPGTFEKLFF.